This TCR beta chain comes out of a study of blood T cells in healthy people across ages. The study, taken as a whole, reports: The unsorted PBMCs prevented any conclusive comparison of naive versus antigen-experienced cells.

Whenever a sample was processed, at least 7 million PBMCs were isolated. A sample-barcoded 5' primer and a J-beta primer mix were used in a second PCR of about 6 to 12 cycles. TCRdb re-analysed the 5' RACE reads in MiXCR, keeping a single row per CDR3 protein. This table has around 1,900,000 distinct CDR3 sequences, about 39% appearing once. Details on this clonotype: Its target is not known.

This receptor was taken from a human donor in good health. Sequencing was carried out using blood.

CDR3 sequence (DNA): TGTGCCAGCAGTTCAATCTCTTTATGGGAGCAGTACTTC. It encodes CASSSISLWEQYF. V and J are TRBV28 and TRBJ2-5; D may be TRBD2 (5 bases). The CDR3 is made up of 13 amino acids. Trimming removed 4 bases from V and 11 bases from J, with 17 bases in between. From germline, CDR1 is MDHEN and CDR2 SYDVKM.